This note documents a single T cell receptor beta chain sequence. Its antigen is not known. At the DNA level, this CDR3 is encoded by other sequences in the same sample as well. CDR1 is MNHEY and CDR2 is SVGAGI in the germline V gene. With 2 bases removed from V and 6 bases from J, the gap between germline ends came to 11 bases. The CDR3 is 15 residues long. The data were taken from a study of glioma-infiltrating T cells after dendritic cell vaccination. Overall study findings and caveats: Complete blood and tumor specimen sets were limited to few patients.

The time point was: after dendritic cell vaccination, including at tumor progression/relapse. Only patients with spare fresh-frozen tumor and over two years of follow-up were included. Up to about 2 ug genomic DNA was used for TCRB CDR3 amplification. Primers: 60 V beta forward and 13 J beta reverse. Clones were sequenced by immunoSEQ multiplex PCR, and TCRdb holds only the in-frame ones, with some missing. The table lists roughly 60,000 clones, around 86% of them singletons, with approximately 10% in the top ten. The V gene is TRBV6-5, the J gene TRBJ1-6; D gene ambiguous. This TCR was sampled from a human donor with glioblastoma. Sequences were derived from blood, sampled after dendritic cell vaccination. CDR3: CASSYRSGSNSPLHF. As DNA, the CDR3 is TGTGCCAGCAGTTACCGGTCAGGTTCTAATTCACCCCTCCACTTT.